This entry lists 32 T cell receptor beta chains sequenced from one sample in a study of read filtering for tumor transcriptome and immune sequencing. From about 400 ng of RNA, a library with molecular barcoded alpha/delta and beta/gamma adaptors was made. TCRdb analysed the reads with MiXCR anew, one entry per CDR3 protein. Among 30,000 to 35,000 distinct CDR3 sequences listed, roughly 20% were seen once. Sample: a population of CD138-negative cells sorted from bone marrow. All receptors derive from a donor at least 40 years old with multiple myeloma.

This clonotype came up many times. The genes are TRBV10-3 and TRBJ2-7, with 8 bases that match TRBD2. With V trimmed by 8 bases and J by 6 bases, 9 bases remained unmatched. The CDR3 is 13 amino acids. CDR1 ENHRY and CDR2 SYGVKD come from the germline V gene. The CDR3, as DNA: TGTGCCATCTTGAGCGGGAGTGAGGCCGAGCAGTACTTC. This codes for CAILSGSEAEQYF.

This clonotype has just a few counts. This could be a read error, since a much larger clone is one nucleotide away. The J gene is TRBJ1-5, the V gene TRBV6-1; D is possibly TRBD1 (5 bases). The germline CDR1 and CDR2 sequences are MNHNS and SASEGT. With 8 bases removed from V and 3 bases from J, the gap between germline ends came to 20 bases. The CDR3 is 16 residues long. CDR3 DNA: TGTGCCAGCGATCGGACGGGGGTTGGTGCCAATCAGCCCCAGCATTTT. Its protein is CASDRTGVGANQPQHF.

This clonotype was recorded at least ten times. The chain uses TRBV30 and TRBJ1-1, with D perhaps TRBD1 (6 bases). The V gene's germline CDR1 is GTSNPN and CDR2 SVGIG (reference sequence). This CDR3 spans 13 amino acids. V was cut by 2 bases and J by 4 bases, with 11 bases left in between. This CDR3 is CAWSKIGGTEAFF. CDR3 in DNA: TGTGCCTGGAGTAAGATAGGGGGCACTGAAGCTTTCTTT.

At least ten counts were recorded for this clonotype. The chain has TRBV28 and TRBJ2-7; the match to TRBD2 covers 12 bases. V gave up 6 bases and J gave up 7 bases; unmatched junction bases: 10. The CDR3 has 15 amino acids. Per the germline V gene, CDR1 is MDHEN and CDR2 is SYDVKM. For the CDR3, the DNA is TGTGCCAGCAGGCCCAGGACTAGCGGGACCAAGGAGCAGTACTTC. Its protein is CASRPRTSGTKEQYF.

With respect to this clonotype: This likely stems from a read error, as it lies one base from a far larger clone. The chain links TRBV28 to TRBJ1-6; no reliable D call. Per the germline V gene, CDR1 is MDHEN and CDR2 is SYDVKM. The CDR3 extends over 12 amino acids. The CDR3, as DNA: TGTGCCAGCAGTCGTCTCATACCTGAATCTTTCTTT. Amino acids: CASSRLIPESFF.

This clonotype was counted ten times or more. The chain couples TRBV4-1 to TRBJ2-2; possibly TRBD1 or TRBD2 for D (7 bases each). CDR1 is MGHRA, CDR2 YSYEKL, per germline. V was shortened by 4 bases and J by 3 bases, with 15 bases between the two germline ends. This CDR3 contains 16 residues. CDR3 loop: CASSLTGAGDTGELFF. The CDR3, as DNA: TGCGCCAGCAGCCTTACAGGGGCGGGGGACACCGGGGAGCTGTTTTTT.

By share, this clonotype counts as medium-sized. The J gene is TRBJ2-6, the V gene TRBV27, with D unclear. Trimming pared 5 bases from V and 2 bases from J, leaving 4 bases between. This CDR3 has 13 amino acids. Germline values: CDR1 MNHEY, CDR2 SMNVEV (reference sequence). Here the CDR3 DNA reads TGTGCCAGCAGTGTGACTGGGGCCAACGTCCTGACTTTC. This codes for CASSVTGANVLTF.

This clonotype was observed at least ten times. The rearrangement links TRBV20-1 to TRBJ2-5; 13 nucleotides line up with TRBD2. CDR3 length equals 17 residues. J gave up 5 bases and V 0 bases, and 9 bases lay outside the gene matches. Germline V CDR1 and CDR2: DFQATT, SNEGSKA (reference sequence). DNA for the CDR3: TGCAGTGCTAGAGATGCCCGGACTAGCGGGAGCGGTGAGACCCAGTACTTC. It encodes CSARDARTSGSGETQYF.

Ten or more counts support this clonotype. The J gene is TRBJ2-3, the V gene TRBV6-1, with TRBD2 identical over 8 bases. V was pared by 7 bases and J by 10 bases, with 16 bases of the junction left unmatched. The CDR3 sequence is 15 residues long. From germline, CDR1 is MNHNS and CDR2 SASEGT. The DNA for the CDR3 is TGTGCCAGCACCCAAGGGCTTCCGTCGCGGGGGGCGCAGTATTTT. This sequence encodes CASTQGLPSRGAQYF.

The J gene is TRBJ2-2, the V gene TRBV28; D may match TRBD1 or TRBD2 (5 bases each). Germline lookup yields CDR1 MDHEN and CDR2 SYDVKM. The CDR3 contains 12 residues. V shed 3 bases and J shed 10 bases, with 9 bases lying between them. The CDR3 loop reads CASSLRGLELFF. The CDR3 DNA reads TGTGCCAGCAGTTTGAGGGGTCTGGAGCTGTTTTTT.

A word on this clonotype: Given a much more abundant clone one base away, this may be a read error. The chain has TRBV4-2 and TRBJ2-3; maybe TRBD2 (6 bases). This CDR3 spans 17 amino acids. CDR1 and CDR2 from the germline V gene are LGHNA and YNFKEQ. Trimming shortened V by 7 bases and J by 0 bases, and 20 bases separated the two germline ends. As DNA, the CDR3 is TGTGCCAGCAACCCGGCGGGACCGCGCATTAGCACAGATACGCAGTATTTT. It codes for CASNPAGPRISTDTQYF.

Concerning this clonotype itself: A much bigger clone sits one base away, suggesting this may be a read error. The chain employs TRBV11-1 and TRBJ2-1; no clear D gene. The CDR3 spans 15 residues. Germline CDR1 is SGHAT and CDR2 is FQDESV (reference sequence). The CDR3 region is CASTVLGRTYNGQFF. CDR3 bases: TGTGCCAGCACTGTCCTGGGCAGGACCTACAATGGGCAGTTCTTC. The whole variable domain, filled in from reference TRBV11-1 and TRBJ2-1, reads EAEVAQSPRYKITEKSQAVAFWCDPISGHATLYWYRQILGQGPELLVQFQDESVVDDSQLPKDRFSAERLKGVDSTLKIQPAELGDSAMYLCASTVLGRTYNGQFFGPGTRLTVL.

This clonotype was seen many times. The gene calls are TRBV28 and TRBJ2-5; 8 nucleotides match TRBD1. The CDR3 runs to 17 residues. Trimming took 4 bases from V and 3 from J; bases not matched to a gene: 13. Germline CDR1 reads MDHEN; CDR2 reads SYDVKM. DNA for the CDR3: TGTGCCAGCAGTTCCGCTGGGGACAGGAGAGGCAAAGAGACCCAGTACTTC. This sequence encodes CASSSAGDRRGKETQYF.

This clonotype came up many times. The rearrangement joins TRBV15 to TRBJ1-4; D remains ambiguous. This CDR3 has 14 amino acids. In germline, CDR1 is LNHNV, CDR2 YYDKDF (reference sequence). V shed 5 bases and J shed 13 bases, with 20 bases lying between them. This CDR3 is CATSPDKYESGLFF. The CDR3 DNA reads as TGTGCCACCAGCCCCGACAAGTATGAAAGTGGACTGTTTTTT.

Ten or more counts support this clonotype. The rearrangement uses TRBV19 and TRBJ1-1, with no clear D. CDR3 size: 14 residues. Germline-derived CDR1 and CDR2 are LNHDA and SQIVND (reference sequence). Trimming removed 5 bases from V and 2 bases from J, with 12 bases in between. The CDR3 nucleotides are TGTGCCAGTAGTCCCCTATTGGGAAACACTGAAGCTTTCTTT. Translating it yields CASSPLLGNTEAFF.

At least ten counts were recorded for this clonotype. The rearrangement uses TRBV20-1 and TRBJ2-5; 12 bases agree with TRBD2. Germline trimming cut 4 bases from V and 2 bases from J; bases unmatched to any gene: 5. This CDR3 comprises 15 residues. The germline gives CDR1 DFQATT, CDR2 SNEGSKA (reference sequence). The CDR3 sequence: CSAMRTSGAQETQYF. CDR3 bases: TGCAGTGCTATGAGGACTAGCGGGGCGCAAGAGACCCAGTACTTC.

This clonotype was observed at least ten times. The gene calls are TRBV7-2 and TRBJ2-3; perhaps TRBD2 as D (5 bases). Germline values: CDR1 SGHTA, CDR2 FQGNSA. The CDR3 is made up of 14 amino acids. V was pared by 1 base and J by 5 bases, with 10 bases between. CDR3 protein: CASSLVRAGDTQYF. CDR3 sequence (DNA): TGTGCCAGCAGCTTAGTTAGGGCGGGAGATACGCAGTATTTT.

By proportion, this clonotype is medium-sized. The V call is TRBV2, the J call TRBJ2-1; 7 nucleotides match TRBD1. V shed 1 base and J 2 bases; nucleotides not matched to a gene: 2. The CDR3 contains 15 residues. Germline CDR1 reads SNHLY; CDR2 reads FYNNEI. The DNA of the CDR3 is TGTGCCAGCAGTGAAGACAGGGGAGCCTACAATGAGCAGTTCTTC. Protein sequence: CASSEDRGAYNEQFF.

In the case of this clonotype: No conserved phenylalanine or tryptophan ends this CDR3, so it is likely a read error. This sequence joins TRBV12-3 or TRBV12-4 and TRBJ2-7; unclear D gene. The CDR3 covers 14 residues. Deletions cut 5 bases from V and 1 base from J, with 12 bases between. The CDR3 DNA sequence: TGTGCCAGCAGTCTCATCGGAGATTCCTACGAGCAGTACCTC. Amino acids: CASSLIGDSYEQYL.

This clonotype was detected once. A single base separates this from a much larger clone, so it may be a read error. The chain uses TRBV6-6 and TRBJ1-2; D remains ambiguous. V was cut by 7 bases and J by 5 bases, with 11 bases left in between. The CDR3 totals 12 residues. Germline values: CDR1 MNHNY, CDR2 SVGAGI (reference sequence). CDR3 nucleotides: TGTGCCAGCAATGAAGCTACTTATGGCTACACCTTC. Amino acid sequence: CASNEATYGYTF.

This clonotype has at least ten counts. The chain recombines TRBV29-1 with TRBJ2-7; D unclear. The CDR3 consists of 14 residues. V dropped 1 base and J dropped 0 bases, with 10 bases sitting between them. CDR1 SQVTM and CDR2 ANQGSEA come from the germline V gene. CDR3 DNA sequence: TGCAGCGTTGAAGTGAACAAGATCTCCTACGAGCAGTACTTC. It is translated as CSVEVNKISYEQYF.

The table lists this clonotype with many counts. This chain uses TRBV20-1 with TRBJ2-3; 14 bases align to TRBD2. This CDR3 contains 15 residues. The germline V gene encodes CDR1 DFQATT and CDR2 SNEGSKA (reference sequence). The junction had 7 bases not matched to a gene; V was cut back by 5 bases and J by 6 bases. Here the CDR3 reads CSAPSGTSGGDTQYF. The CDR3 coding sequence is TGCAGTGCTCCCTCCGGGACTAGCGGGGGTGATACGCAGTATTTT.

This clonotype was counted many times. CDR3: CSARDLRAGANVLTF. The CDR3 nucleotides read TGCAGTGCTAGAGATTTGAGGGCTGGGGCCAACGTCCTGACTTTC. V and J are TRBV20-1 and TRBJ2-6, with D perhaps TRBD2 (5 bases). Germline loops: CDR1 DFQATT, CDR2 SNEGSKA (reference sequence). The V gene lost 0 bases and the J gene lost 2 bases, with 8 bases spanning the gap. The CDR3 consists of 15 residues.

As for this clonotype: One base away lies a much larger clone, so this may be a sequencing read error. Since the CDR3 does not end with the conserved phenylalanine or tryptophan, this likely comes from a read error. This chain links TRBV29-1 with TRBJ2-5, with 7 bases fitting TRBD1. The CDR3 has 15 amino acids. V trimming: 7 bases; J trimming: 2 bases; junction bases outside the gene matches: 13. Germline V gives CDR1 SQVTM, CDR2 ANQGSEA. CDR3 in amino acids: CSARLQGMGQETQYS. The CDR3 DNA reads TGCAGCGCACGCTTACAGGGGATGGGGCAAGAGACCCAGTACTCC.

Concerning this clonotype: One end of the junction is discordant with germline, which a read error may explain. CDR3 sequence: CSYPSNSYNEQFF. The CDR3 coding sequence is TGCAGCTATCCGTCTAACTCATACAATGAACAGTTCTTC. The genes are TRBV29-1 and TRBJ2-1; unclear D gene. The CDR3 totals 13 residues. Germline V gives CDR1 SQVTM, CDR2 ANQGSEA.

This clonotype was seen ten or more times. The chain employs TRBV5-1 and TRBJ2-7, with 10 positions matching TRBD1. V lost 5 bases and J lost 3; bases outside the gene matches: 26. The CDR3 has 21 residues. Per the germline V gene, CDR1 is SGHRS and CDR2 is YFSETQ. CDR3 nucleotide sequence: TGCGCCAGCAGGAGGGCCCGAATCACCGGGACAGGGGAGCTCGATAACTACGAGCAGTACTTC. It yields the protein CASRRARITGTGELDNYEQYF.

This clonotype occurred many times. CDR3 DNA sequence: TGTGCCAGCAGCTCGCCATTAGCGCCACGCAGGGATACGCAGTATTTT. Amino acids: CASSSPLAPRRDTQYF. This chain uses TRBV21-1 with TRBJ2-3; the listed D gene, TRBD1, was not tested against the DNA. TRBV21-1 is a pseudogene. This CDR3 is built from 16 residues.

In this sample, this clonotype turned up many times. The rearrangement uses TRBV7-8 and TRBJ2-3; TRBD1 aligns across 9 bases. This CDR3 comprises 15 residues. V lost 3 bases, J lost 1 base, and 2 bases stayed unmatched. CDR1 and CDR2 from the germline V gene are SGHVS and FQNEAQ. CDR3 bases: TGTGCCAGCAGCTTGCGGACAGGGGGCACAGATACGCAGTATTTT. This codes for CASSLRTGGTDTQYF.

Many counts were recorded for this clonotype. V gene TRBV4-2 combines with J gene TRBJ1-1; 8 bases fit TRBD1. The V segment lost 3 bases and the J segment 11 bases; nucleotides outside the gene matches: 5. CDR1 LGHNA and CDR2 YNFKEQ come from the germline V gene. The CDR3 has 12 residues. The CDR3 protein is CASSQRTGLAFF. For the CDR3, the DNA is TGTGCCAGCAGCCAGAGGACAGGGCTTGCTTTCTTT.

This clonotype occurred many times. The rearrangement links TRBV20-1 to TRBJ1-2, with D uncertain. Per the germline V gene, CDR1 is DFQATT and CDR2 is SNEGSKA (reference sequence). The V and J ends lost 5 bases and 5 bases respectively, with 18 bases between them. The CDR3 contains 14 residues. DNA for the CDR3: TGCAGTGCTCCTCTAGAGGAGCTAGAGTATGGCTACACCTTC. Its protein is CSAPLEELEYGYTF.

This clonotype has a count of ten or more. This chain connects TRBV6-6 to TRBJ2-3, with 11 bases that match TRBD2. The CDR3 has 16 amino acids. The germline gives CDR1 MNHNY, CDR2 SVGAGI (reference sequence). Germline trimming cut 5 bases from V and 3 bases from J; bases unmatched to any gene: 7. CDR3 in amino acids: CASSDLLAGDTDTQYF. The CDR3 coding sequence is TGTGCCAGCAGTGACCTACTAGCGGGGGATACAGATACGCAGTATTTT.

This clonotype is deemed medium-sized. This chain joins TRBV7-8 and TRBJ2-1, with a possible D match to TRBD1 (5 bases). V lost 5 bases and J lost 6, with 14 bases in between. The CDR3 loop spans 14 amino acids. Germline CDR1 reads SGHVS; CDR2 reads FQNEAQ. Written as DNA, the CDR3 is TGTGCCAGCAGCCTCCGGACAAAGGGCAATGAGCAGTTCTTC. Translation: CASSLRTKGNEQFF.